This T cell receptor beta chain was recorded in a study of shared clonotypes between healthy human individuals. Study observations and caveats: Blood was the sole source, and tissue repertoires probably differ. In a handful of donors, about 5% of naive CD4 clonotypes appeared in common.

The assay was immunoSEQ multiplex PCR, and TCRdb's table has in-frame clones only and misses some. The table records roughly 650,000 clones, 90% to 97% of them present only once. Comments on this clone: Its antigen is unknown.

The CDR3 runs to 14 residues. CDR1 is PRHDT, CDR2 FYEKMQ, per germline (reference sequence). The junction had 5 bases not matched to a gene; V was cut back by 4 bases and J by 5 bases. Naive CD8 cells were CD45RO-negative, positively selected for CCR7, excluding terminally differentiated effector memory CD45RA+ cells. The origin of this receptor is a woman aged 25 to 45 in good health. The chain has TRBV13 and TRBJ2-5, with TRBD1 matching 9 bases. The material sequenced was naive CD8+ T cells sorted from blood. CDR3 residues: CASSSGTGLETQYF. DNA for the CDR3: TGTGCCAGCAGCTCCGGGACAGGGTTGGAGACCCAGTACTTC.